This TCR beta chain was obtained from a study of blood T cell repertoires in COVID-19. In its sample, this clone was seen once. Germline loops: CDR1 MNHEY, CDR2 SVGEGT. Trimming removed 2 bases from V and 7 bases from J, with 12 bases in between. The length of the CDR3 is 14 residues. In the authors' workflow: The assay estimated nucleated cells by amplifying reference gene primers. This table comes from immunoSEQ multiplex PCR, and its TCRdb copy is limited to in-frame clones, with some not included. V, J and clone size derive from that table, while D and trimming were established from the DNA sequence. This sample has approximately 390,000 clones, with around 91% found just once.

This clonotype originated in a man in his late teens or twenties with active or convalescent COVID-19. The sample comprised peripheral blood. The rearrangement links TRBV6-2 or TRBV6-3 to TRBJ1-5, with no clear D. CDR3 protein: CASSYDGGGQPQHF. The DNA for the CDR3 is TGTGCCAGCAGTTACGATGGAGGCGGGCAGCCCCAGCATTTT.